The T cell receptor (beta chain) described here comes from a study of shared clonotypes between healthy human individuals. A remark on this clone: Other DNA sequences within the sample encode an identical CDR3.

Clones were read by immunoSEQ multiplex PCR, and TCRdb kept only the in-frame ones, dropping some. The data contain more than 2 million clones, 85% to 95% of them singletons. The germline CDR1 and CDR2 sequences are KGHSH and LQKENI. V was trimmed by 3 bases and J by 5 bases, leaving 8 bases between them. The CDR3 is 14 residues long. The sequenced sample consisted of naive CD4+ T cells sorted from blood. Subset here: CD45RA+ positively selected. This chain links TRBV18 with TRBJ1-6, with a possible D match to TRBD1 (5 bases). This TCR was recovered from a man between 18 and 29 years old in good health. The CDR3 is CASSPGTDNSPLHF. In DNA form, the CDR3 reads TGTGCCAGCTCACCCGGGACGGATAATTCACCCCTCCACTTT.